Below, 3 T cell receptor beta chains from the same sample are listed, as sequenced in a study of regulatory T cells in long-lasting Graves disease. Described time point: persistent/refractory GD, antithyroid drugs over 5 years with positive TRAb. With RNA extracted from PBMCs as input, the TCR library was made. The authors built TCR beta libraries using iRepertoire HTBI primers and Arm-PCR of CDR3 regions. TCRdb called the multiplex PCR reads again in MiXCR, with one record for every CDR3 protein. The repertoire consists of over 300,000 distinct CDR3 sequences, with about 19% occurring once and the leading ten covering less than 35%. The source was peripheral blood mononuclear cells (PBMCs), collected when the disease was refractory, from a patient treated with antithyroid drugs. These receptors all come from a female donor with Graves disease.

Details on this clonotype: A much larger clone sits a single nucleotide away, making a read error possible. The chain is built from TRBV3-1 and TRBJ1-4; no clear D gene. This CDR3 region has 14 residues. Trimming left V 7 bases short and J 3 bases short, with 12 bases between. CDR1 and CDR2 (germline): LGHDT, YNNKEL (reference sequence). DNA of the CDR3: TGTGCCAGCAACCTGCGAGGGTCTAATGAAAAACTGTTTTTT. Translated, it gives CASNLRGSNEKLFF.

On this clonotype: A much larger clone is a single base away; this may be a read error. The chain carries TRBV12-3 or TRBV12-4 and TRBJ1-2; D uncertain. The CDR3 covers 11 residues. Trimming removed 5 bases from V and 7 bases from J, with 8 bases in between. In DNA form, the CDR3 reads TGTGCCAGCAGTATGGGGTTTGGCTACACCTTC. This sequence encodes CASSMGFGYTF.

The chain joins TRBV27 to TRBJ2-1; TRBD2 matches at 7 bases. The ends lost 3 bases at V and 4 bases at J; junction bases unmatched: 21. Germline V gives CDR1 MNHEY, CDR2 SMNVEV (reference sequence). The CDR3 has 20 residues. The CDR3 protein is CASSFWQVLAAPGSYNEQFF. In nucleotides, the CDR3 is TGTGCCAGCAGTTTTTGGCAGGTTCTAGCGGCTCCCGGTTCTTACAATGAGCAGTTCTTC.